This T cell receptor beta chain was captured by sequencing in a study of T cell changes during pregnancy in multiple sclerosis. The V gene end was trimmed by 1 base and the J gene end by 3 bases; junction bases not matched to a gene: 1. From germline, CDR1 is SEHNR and CDR2 FQNEAQ (reference sequence). CDR3 size: 14 residues. Produced via immunoSEQ multiplex PCR; TCRdb's table is partial and in-frame only. Of tens of thousands of clones listed, about nine tenths are singletons. The chain is built from TRBV7-9 and TRBJ2-7, with 9 bases aligning to TRBD1. Sequences were derived from peripheral blood, sampled in the second trimester of pregnancy. This receptor was identified in a female donor in good health, enrolled as a control in a pregnancy study. The CDR3 is CASSLGQGDYEQYF. The CDR3 nucleotides read TGTGCCAGCAGCTTAGGACAGGGGGACTACGAGCAGTACTTC. The full variable domain, its missing parts supplied by reference TRBV7-9 and TRBJ2-7, is DTGVSQNPRHKITKRGQNVTFRCDPISEHNRLYWYRQTLGQGPEFLTYFQNEAQLEKSRLLSDRFSAERPKGSFSTLEIQRTEQGDSAMYLCASSLGQGDYEQYFGPGTRLTVT.